The clone carrying this T cell receptor beta chain was recorded many times. Antigen unknown. TCRdb re-called the 5' RACE reads through MiXCR, storing one row per CDR3 protein. The data contain 300,000 to 400,000 distinct CDR3 sequences, about 16% of them seen just once; the ten biggest clones take up approximately 20%. V dropped 2 bases and J dropped 3 bases, with 11 bases sitting between them. This CDR3 comprises 14 residues. Germline lookup yields CDR1 MDHEN and CDR2 SYDVKM. This sample was taken from a study of T-cell memory formation after mild COVID-19. Study conclusions and caveats: Some responding clones appeared in pre-infection memory, suggesting cross-reactive memory joined.

Sequencing was carried out using PBMCs or a T cell subset sorted from them (not recorded which). This rearrangement joins TRBV28 to TRBJ2-7, with a weak D call TRBD2 (5 bases). This sequence was found in a man younger than 35 who had mild COVID-19 (a few samples of this study predate the infection). Cell type and time point are not known. The CDR3 region has the DNA TGTGCCAGCAGTTTAGGGTCTAGCTTCTACGAGCAGTACTTC. Translating it yields CASSLGSSFYEQYF.